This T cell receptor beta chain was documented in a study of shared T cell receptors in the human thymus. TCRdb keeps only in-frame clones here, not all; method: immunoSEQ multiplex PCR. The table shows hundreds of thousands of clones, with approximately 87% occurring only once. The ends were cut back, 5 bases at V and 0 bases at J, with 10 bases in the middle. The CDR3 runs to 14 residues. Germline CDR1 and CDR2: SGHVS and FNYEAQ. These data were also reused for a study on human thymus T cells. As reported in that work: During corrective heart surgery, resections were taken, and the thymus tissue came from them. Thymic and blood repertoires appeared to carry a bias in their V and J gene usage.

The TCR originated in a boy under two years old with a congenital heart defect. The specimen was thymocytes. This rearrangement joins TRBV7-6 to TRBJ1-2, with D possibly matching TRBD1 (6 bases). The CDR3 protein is CASSDRRANYGYTF. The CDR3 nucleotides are TGTGCCAGCAGCGACAGGCGAGCTAACTATGGCTACACCTTC.